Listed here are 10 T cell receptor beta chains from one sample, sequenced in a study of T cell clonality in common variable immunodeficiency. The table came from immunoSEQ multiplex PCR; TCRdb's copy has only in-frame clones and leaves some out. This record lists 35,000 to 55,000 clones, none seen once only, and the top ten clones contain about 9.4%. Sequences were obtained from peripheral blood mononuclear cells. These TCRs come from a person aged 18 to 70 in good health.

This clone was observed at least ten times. The part of the CDR3 DNA that was read is TGTGCCAGCAGCTCGACAGCTGTCTACGAG. Its translation: CASSSTAVYE. Given in full, the CDR3 is CASSSTAVYEQYF. This chain uses TRBV5-4 with TRBJ2-7, with D perhaps TRBD1 (5 bases). The read is 3 residues too short to cover the CDR3 end, so that end is filled in from the germline J gene. Between the trimmed V and J ends, which lost 3 bases and 3 bases, there was a span of 10 bases. There are 13 residues in the CDR3. CDR1 is SGHNT and CDR2 is YYREEE in the germline V gene (reference sequence).

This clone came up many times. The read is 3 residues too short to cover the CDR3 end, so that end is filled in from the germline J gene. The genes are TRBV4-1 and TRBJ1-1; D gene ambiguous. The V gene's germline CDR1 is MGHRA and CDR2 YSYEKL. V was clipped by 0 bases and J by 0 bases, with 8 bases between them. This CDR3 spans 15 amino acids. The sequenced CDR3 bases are TGCGCCAGCAGCCAAGATAAGGCCTTGAACACTGAA. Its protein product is CASSQDKALNTE. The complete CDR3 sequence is CASSQDKALNTEAFF.

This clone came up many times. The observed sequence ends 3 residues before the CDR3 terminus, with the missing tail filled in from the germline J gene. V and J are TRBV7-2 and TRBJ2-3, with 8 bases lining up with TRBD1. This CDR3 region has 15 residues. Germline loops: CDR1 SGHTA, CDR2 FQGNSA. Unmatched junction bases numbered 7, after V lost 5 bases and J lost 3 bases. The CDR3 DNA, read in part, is TGTGCCAGCAGCCGCGGACAGGGTTGGACAGATACG. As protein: CASSRGQGWTDT. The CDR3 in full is CASSRGQGWTDTQYF.

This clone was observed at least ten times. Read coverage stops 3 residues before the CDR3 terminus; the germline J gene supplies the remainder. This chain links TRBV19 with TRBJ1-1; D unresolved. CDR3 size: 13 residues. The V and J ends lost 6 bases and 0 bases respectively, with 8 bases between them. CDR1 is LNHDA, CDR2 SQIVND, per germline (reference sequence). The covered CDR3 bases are TGTGCCAGTAGCCTTAACATGAACACTGAA. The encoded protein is CASSLNMNTE. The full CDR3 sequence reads CASSLNMNTEAFF.

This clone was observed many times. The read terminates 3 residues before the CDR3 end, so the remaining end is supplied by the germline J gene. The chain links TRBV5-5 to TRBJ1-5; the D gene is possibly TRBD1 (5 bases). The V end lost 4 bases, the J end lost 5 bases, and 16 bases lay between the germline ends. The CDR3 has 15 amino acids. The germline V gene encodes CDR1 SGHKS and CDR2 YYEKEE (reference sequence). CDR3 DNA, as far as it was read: TGTGCCAGCAGCCGTACACTGGGGCAAGATCAGCCC. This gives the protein CASSRTLGQDQP. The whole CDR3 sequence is CASSRTLGQDQPQHF.

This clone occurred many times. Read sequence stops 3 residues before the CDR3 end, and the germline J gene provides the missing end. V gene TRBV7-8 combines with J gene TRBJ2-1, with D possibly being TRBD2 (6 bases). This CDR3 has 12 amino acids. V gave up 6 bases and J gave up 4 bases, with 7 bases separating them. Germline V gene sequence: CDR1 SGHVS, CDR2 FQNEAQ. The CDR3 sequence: CASSGGYNEQFF. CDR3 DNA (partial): TGTGCCAGCAGTGGGGGGTACAATGAG.

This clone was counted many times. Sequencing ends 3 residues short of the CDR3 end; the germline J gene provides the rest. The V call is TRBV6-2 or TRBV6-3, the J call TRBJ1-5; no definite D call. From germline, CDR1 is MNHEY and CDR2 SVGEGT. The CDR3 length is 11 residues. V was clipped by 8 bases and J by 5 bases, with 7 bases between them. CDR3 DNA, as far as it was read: TGTGCCAGCGGACTCTATCAGCCC. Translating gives CASGLYQP. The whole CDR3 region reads CASGLYQPQHF.

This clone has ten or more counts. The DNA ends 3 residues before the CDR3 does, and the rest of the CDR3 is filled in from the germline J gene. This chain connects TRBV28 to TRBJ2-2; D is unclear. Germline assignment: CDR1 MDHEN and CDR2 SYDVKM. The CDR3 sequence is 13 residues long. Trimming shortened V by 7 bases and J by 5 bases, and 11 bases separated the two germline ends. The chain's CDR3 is CASIIDSTGELFF. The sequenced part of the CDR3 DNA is TGTGCCAGCATCATCGACTCGACCGGGGAG.

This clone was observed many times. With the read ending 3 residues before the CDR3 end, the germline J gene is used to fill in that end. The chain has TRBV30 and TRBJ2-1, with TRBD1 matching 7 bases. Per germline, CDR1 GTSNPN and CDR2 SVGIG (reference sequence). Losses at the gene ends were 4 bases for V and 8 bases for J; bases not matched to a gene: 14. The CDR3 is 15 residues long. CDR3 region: CAWTRTGTVTYEQFF. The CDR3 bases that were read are TGTGCCTGGACCCGAACCGGGACAGTTACCTATGAG.

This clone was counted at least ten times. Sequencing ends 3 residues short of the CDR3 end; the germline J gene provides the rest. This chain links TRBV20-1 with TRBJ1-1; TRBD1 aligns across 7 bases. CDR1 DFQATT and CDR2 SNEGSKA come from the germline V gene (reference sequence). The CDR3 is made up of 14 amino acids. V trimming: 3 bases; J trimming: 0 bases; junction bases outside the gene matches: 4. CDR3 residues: CSARDRIVNTEAFF. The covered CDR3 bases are TGCAGTGCTAGGGACAGGATAGTGAACACTGAA.